A selection of T cell receptor beta chains follows, all from one sample in a study of Ad26.COV2.S vaccination and SARS-CoV-2 variants. Clones were sequenced by immunoSEQ multiplex PCR, and TCRdb holds only the in-frame ones, with some missing. The sample holds fewer than 500,000 clones, 89% seen once. The sequencing here drew on peripheral blood, taken in a trial of Ad26.COV2.S vaccine versus placebo. Receptors were obtained from a person aged 18-65 years who received the Ad26.COV2.S COVID-19 vaccine or a placebo. CDR3s include the opening cysteine and the closing phenylalanine or tryptophan. D genes are given only for firm matches. Clone size is stated in some rows and not others, as once, few, many or a class when expanded.

V gene: TRBV7-2; clone size: NA; J gene: TRBJ1-6; D gene: NA; CDR3 protein: CASSLEGWGYNSPLHF; CDR3 DNA: TGTGCCAGCAGCTTAGAAGGTTGGGGATATAATTCACCCCTCCACTTT
V gene: TRBV5-1; clone size: few; J gene: TRBJ2-3; D gene: NA; CDR3 protein: CASSFGGPGTDTQYF; CDR3 DNA: TGCGCCAGCAGCTTCGGGGGCCCCGGCACAGATACGCAGTATTTT
V gene: TRBV15; clone size: NA; J gene: TRBJ1-1; D gene: NA; CDR3 protein: CATSTPILNTEAFF; CDR3 DNA: TGTGCCACCAGCACCCCGATACTAAACACTGAAGCTTTCTTT
V gene: TRBV10-3; clone size: once; J gene: TRBJ1-6; D gene: NA; CDR3 protein: CAISEVGVSSPLHF; CDR3 DNA: TGTGCCATCAGTGAGGTCGGGGTATCCTCACCCCTCCACTTT
V gene: TRBV2; clone size: NA; J gene: TRBJ1-5; D gene: NA; CDR3 protein: CASSEGEGDQPQHF; CDR3 DNA: TGTGCCAGCAGCGAGGGGGAGGGGGATCAGCCCCAGCATTTT
V gene: TRBV5-1; clone size: NA; J gene: TRBJ2-1; D gene: TRBD2; CDR3 protein: CASSIWGLAGSYNEQFF; CDR3 DNA: TGCGCCAGCAGTATTTGGGGACTAGCGGGCTCCTACAATGAGCAGTTCTTC
V gene: TRBV10-2; clone size: NA; J gene: TRBJ2-2; D gene: TRBD2; CDR3 protein: CASSVPGLSGGAGTGELFF; CDR3 DNA: TGCGCCAGCAGTGTCCCCGGCCTTAGCGGGGGGGCCGGGACCGGGGAGCTGTTTTTT
V gene: TRBV7-2; clone size: NA; J gene: TRBJ1-3; D gene: NA; CDR3 protein: CASSFTLAGSGNTIYF; CDR3 DNA: TGTGCCAGCAGCTTCACTCTGGCGGGGTCTGGAAACACCATATATTTT
V gene: TRBV19; clone size: NA; J gene: TRBJ2-2; D gene: TRBD2; CDR3 protein: CASTTGTTNTGELFF; CDR3 DNA: TGTGCCAGTACCACCGGGACTACGAACACCGGGGAGCTGTTTTTT
V gene: TRBV30; clone size: NA; J gene: TRBJ1-1; D gene: TRBD1; CDR3 protein: CAWGKTGDTEAFF; CDR3 DNA: TGTGCCTGGGGAAAAACAGGGGACACTGAAGCTTTCTTT
V gene: TRBV27; clone size: NA; J gene: TRBJ2-2; D gene: NA; CDR3 protein: CASSYLNPTNTGELFF; CDR3 DNA: TGTGCCAGCAGTTACCTTAACCCGACTAACACCGGGGAGCTGTTTTTT
V gene: TRBV21-1; clone size: NA; J gene: TRBJ2-2; D gene: NA; CDR3 protein: CASSKRLRGDRATGELFF; CDR3 DNA: TGTGCCAGCAGCAAAAGGTTAAGGGGGGACAGGGCGACCGGGGAGCTGTTTTTT
V gene: TRBV9; clone size: NA; J gene: TRBJ1-2; D gene: TRBD1; CDR3 protein: CASSAGTGEEGYTF; CDR3 DNA: TGTGCCAGCAGCGCTGGGACAGGGGAGGAAGGCTACACCTTC
V gene: TRBV7-9; clone size: NA; J gene: TRBJ2-5; D gene: NA; CDR3 protein: CASNFRQDQETQYF; CDR3 DNA: TGTGCCAGCAACTTCAGACAGGACCAAGAGACCCAGTACTTC
V gene: TRBV6-2/TRBV6-3; clone size: NA; J gene: TRBJ1-1; D gene: TRBD1; CDR3 protein: CASSGQARRTEAFF; CDR3 DNA: TGTGCCAGCAGTGGACAGGCCCGAAGGACTGAAGCTTTCTTT
V gene: TRBV5-5; clone size: once; J gene: TRBJ1-4; D gene: NA; CDR3 protein: CASSINREPNEKLFF; CDR3 DNA: TGTGCCAGCAGCATCAACAGAGAACCTAATGAAAAACTGTTTTTT
V gene: TRBV7-3; clone size: once; J gene: TRBJ2-2; D gene: NA; CDR3 protein: CASSLSTENTGELFF; CDR3 DNA: TGTGCCAGCAGCTTATCGACAGAGAACACCGGGGAGCTGTTTTTT
V gene: TRBV18; clone size: few; J gene: TRBJ2-7; D gene: NA; CDR3 protein: CASSPPVGTYEQYF; CDR3 DNA: TGTGCCAGCTCACCACCGGTGGGAACCTACGAGCAGTACTTC
V gene: TRBV7-9; clone size: NA; J gene: TRBJ1-3; D gene: NA; CDR3 protein: CASSRGLVVSGNTIYF; CDR3 DNA: TGTGCCAGCAGCCGGGGATTAGTGGTCTCTGGAAACACCATATATTTT
V gene: TRBV10-1; clone size: NA; J gene: TRBJ1-5; D gene: TRBD1; CDR3 protein: CASRDRTGCVGNQPQHF; CDR3 DNA: TGCGCCAGCAGAGACAGGACAGGGTGTGTGGGCAATCAGCCCCAGCATTTT
V gene: TRBV28; clone size: NA; J gene: TRBJ2-2; D gene: NA; CDR3 protein: CASSFLANTGELFF; CDR3 DNA: TGTGCCAGCAGTTTTCTGGCGAACACCGGGGAGCTGTTTTTT
V gene: TRBV9; clone size: NA; J gene: TRBJ2-3; D gene: NA; CDR3 protein: CASSVRGGADTQYF; CDR3 DNA: TGTGCCAGCAGCGTAAGAGGGGGGGCAGATACGCAGTATTTT
V gene: TRBV6-2/TRBV6-3; clone size: NA; J gene: TRBJ1-5; D gene: NA; CDR3 protein: CASSLMEIGAGQPQHF; CDR3 DNA: TGTGCCAGCAGTTTGATGGAAATAGGGGCGGGCCAGCCCCAGCATTTT
V gene: TRBV7-7; clone size: NA; J gene: TRBJ2-3; D gene: TRBD2; CDR3 protein: CASSRLAGVIPSTDTQYF; CDR3 DNA: TGTGCTAGCAGCCGACTAGCGGGAGTAATCCCAAGCACAGATACGCAGTATTTT
V gene: TRBV6-2/TRBV6-3; clone size: NA; J gene: TRBJ1-1; D gene: NA; CDR3 protein: CASSPGIIFKTEAFF; CDR3 DNA: TGTGCCAGCAGTCCCGGCATAATATTTAAGACTGAAGCTTTCTTT
V gene: TRBV10-3; clone size: NA; J gene: TRBJ1-4; D gene: NA; CDR3 protein: CAISDSREKLFF; CDR3 DNA: TGTGCCATCAGTGATTCCCGTGAAAAACTGTTTTTT
V gene: TRBV11-2; clone size: NA; J gene: TRBJ1-4; D gene: NA; CDR3 protein: CASSRPPGQARREKLFF; CDR3 DNA: TGTGCCAGCAGCCGCCCCCCGGGGCAGGCTCGAAGGGAAAAACTGTTTTTT
V gene: TRBV7-9; clone size: NA; J gene: TRBJ2-3; D gene: TRBD1; CDR3 protein: CASTNTGTGRAHTQYF; CDR3 DNA: TGTGCCAGCACCAATACCGGGACAGGGCGCGCCCATACGCAGTATTTT
V gene: TRBV5-1; clone size: NA; J gene: TRBJ2-3; D gene: NA; CDR3 protein: CASSLKGARGDRIDTQYF; CDR3 DNA: TGCGCCAGCAGCTTAAAAGGAGCCAGGGGCGATAGAATAGATACGCAGTATTTT
V gene: TRBV7-9; clone size: NA; J gene: TRBJ2-7; D gene: NA; CDR3 protein: CASSPRRQGTVEQYF; CDR3 DNA: TGTGCCAGCAGCCCCAGACGGCAGGGGACGGTCGAGCAGTACTTC
V gene: TRBV9; clone size: NA; J gene: TRBJ1-3; D gene: NA; CDR3 protein: CASSPQGRGTGNTIYF; CDR3 DNA: TGTGCCAGCAGCCCCCAAGGGAGGGGCACTGGAAACACCATATATTTT
V gene: TRBV7-8; clone size: NA; J gene: TRBJ2-1; D gene: NA; CDR3 protein: CASHNPSYGDEQFF; CDR3 DNA: TGTGCCAGCCACAACCCCTCTTATGGCGATGAGCAGTTCTTC
V gene: TRBV2; clone size: NA; J gene: TRBJ1-5; D gene: NA; CDR3 protein: CASSRPGNSNQPQHF; CDR3 DNA: TGTGCCAGCAGTAGGCCCGGGAATAGCAATCAGCCCCAGCATTTT
V gene: TRBV27; clone size: NA; J gene: TRBJ2-1; D gene: NA; CDR3 protein: CASSLSPIRGHEQFF; CDR3 DNA: TGTGCCAGCAGTTTAAGTCCGATCAGGGGCCATGAGCAGTTCTTC
V gene: TRBV7-2; clone size: few; J gene: TRBJ2-6; D gene: NA; CDR3 protein: CASSLIVRPSGANVLTF; CDR3 DNA: TGTGCCAGCAGCTTAATAGTCAGGCCGTCTGGGGCCAACGTCCTGACTTTC
V gene: TRBV2; clone size: NA; J gene: TRBJ1-1; D gene: NA; CDR3 protein: CASSELTSGTGGEAFF; CDR3 DNA: TGTGCCAGCAGTGAATTGACTTCAGGGACGGGGGGTGAAGCTTTCTTT
V gene: TRBV30; clone size: NA; J gene: TRBJ1-4; D gene: TRBD1; CDR3 protein: CAWSDRDSRVVEKLFF; CDR3 DNA: TGTGCCTGGAGCGATAGGGACAGCCGGGTAGTGGAAAAACTGTTTTTT
V gene: TRBV5-6; clone size: NA; J gene: TRBJ2-1; D gene: NA; CDR3 protein: CASGSRGEQFF; CDR3 DNA: TGTGCCAGCGGATCAAGAGGGGAGCAGTTCTTC
V gene: TRBV23-1; clone size: NA; J gene: TRBJ2-5; D gene: NA; CDR3 protein: CASSQGATETQYF; CDR3 DNA: TGCGCCAGCAGTCAGGGGGCCACGGAGACCCAGTACTTC
V gene: TRBV6-6; clone size: few; J gene: TRBJ2-1; D gene: NA; CDR3 protein: CASSYESYNEQFF; CDR3 DNA: TGTGCCAGCAGTTATGAGTCCTACAATGAGCAGTTCTTC
V gene: TRBV7-9; clone size: NA; J gene: TRBJ1-5; D gene: NA; CDR3 protein: CASSLEGIQPQHF; CDR3 DNA: TGTGCCAGCAGCTTAGAAGGAATTCAGCCCCAGCATTTT
V gene: TRBV11-3; clone size: few; J gene: TRBJ1-1; D gene: NA; CDR3 protein: CASSDQQGNTEAFF; CDR3 DNA: TGTGCCAGCAGCGACCAACAGGGAAACACTGAAGCTTTCTTT
V gene: TRBV5-1; clone size: NA; J gene: TRBJ2-1; D gene: TRBD2; CDR3 protein: CASSLALAAGVEQFF; CDR3 DNA: TGCGCCAGCAGCTTGGCGTTAGCAGCGGGGGTCGAGCAGTTCTTC
V gene: TRBV6-2/TRBV6-3; clone size: NA; J gene: TRBJ2-4; D gene: NA; CDR3 protein: CASSWLRRDNIQYF; CDR3 DNA: TGTGCCAGCAGTTGGCTCCGCCGTGATAACATTCAGTACTTC
V gene: TRBV11-3; clone size: NA; J gene: TRBJ1-2; D gene: NA; CDR3 protein: CASSFWGYGYTF; CDR3 DNA: TGTGCCAGCAGCTTTTGGGGTTATGGCTACACCTTC
V gene: TRBV28; clone size: NA; J gene: TRBJ1-4; D gene: NA; CDR3 protein: CASSLWGATNEKLFF; CDR3 DNA: TGTGCCAGCAGTTTATGGGGAGCAACTAATGAAAAACTGTTTTTT
V gene: TRBV5-1; clone size: NA; J gene: TRBJ1-1; D gene: NA; CDR3 protein: CASSLGPNTEAFF; CDR3 DNA: TGCGCCAGCAGCTTGGGGCCTAACACTGAAGCTTTCTTT
V gene: TRBV6-5; clone size: NA; J gene: TRBJ1-1; D gene: NA; CDR3 protein: CASSPGNGDTEAFF; CDR3 DNA: TGTGCCAGCAGCCCAGGCAATGGAGACACTGAAGCTTTCTTT
V gene: TRBV19; clone size: NA; J gene: TRBJ1-3; D gene: NA; CDR3 protein: CASSIGLATGNTIYF; CDR3 DNA: TGTGCCAGTAGTATAGGCCTGGCCACTGGAAACACCATATATTTT
V gene: TRBV5-6; clone size: NA; J gene: TRBJ2-1; D gene: NA; CDR3 protein: CASSSYHADNEQFF; CDR3 DNA: TGTGCCAGCAGCTCGTATCACGCGGACAATGAGCAGTTCTTC
V gene: TRBV6-5; clone size: NA; J gene: TRBJ1-2; D gene: NA; CDR3 protein: CASSSPSRNGYTF; CDR3 DNA: TGTGCCAGCAGTTCGCCATCTAGGAATGGCTACACCTTC
V gene: TRBV5-4; clone size: NA; J gene: TRBJ1-3; D gene: NA; CDR3 protein: CASQGSGNTIYF; CDR3 DNA: TGTGCCAGCCAGGGCTCTGGAAACACCATATATTTT
V gene: TRBV6-5; clone size: NA; J gene: TRBJ1-4; D gene: NA; CDR3 protein: CASSPLPSTGGKLFF; CDR3 DNA: TGTGCCAGCAGTCCCCTTCCATCCACTGGGGGAAAACTGTTTTTT
V gene: TRBV7-3; clone size: NA; J gene: TRBJ2-7; D gene: NA; CDR3 protein: CASSAAGGEVPHEQYF; CDR3 DNA: TGTGCCAGCAGCGCAGCCGGGGGTGAAGTCCCCCACGAGCAGTACTTC
V gene: TRBV9; clone size: NA; J gene: TRBJ2-5; D gene: NA; CDR3 protein: CASSVYPSGGTQYF; CDR3 DNA: TGTGCCAGCAGCGTATACCCTTCGGGTGGGACCCAGTACTTC